The entry below gives a single TCR beta chain sequence along with its context. Its antigen is not identified. The data belong to a study of shared clonotypes between healthy human individuals. Study observations and caveats: What limited the represented genetic and exposure-history diversity was the small number of donors.

Roughly 200 ng DNA, tens of thousands of T cell genomes, went into each sorted-subset replicate PCR. Profiled with immunoSEQ multiplex PCR; TCRdb holds only in-frame clones, not every one. The sample lists around 1.5 million clones, approximately 98% occurring once. The receptor comes from a man aged 25-40 years in good health. Input material: naive CD4+ T cells sorted from blood. Subset in this sample: CD45RA+ positively selected.

The chain's CDR3 is CASSRGGRRDPATEAFF. The CDR3 DNA reads as TGTGCCAGCAGCCGAGGGGGTCGACGGGACCCTGCAACTGAAGCTTTCTTT. The chain carries TRBV5-4 and TRBJ1-1, with a tentative D call TRBD1 (6 bases). The CDR3 length is 17 residues. Trimming took 4 bases from V and 5 from J, leaving 24 bases between them. Germline V gives CDR1 SGHNT, CDR2 YYREEE (reference sequence).